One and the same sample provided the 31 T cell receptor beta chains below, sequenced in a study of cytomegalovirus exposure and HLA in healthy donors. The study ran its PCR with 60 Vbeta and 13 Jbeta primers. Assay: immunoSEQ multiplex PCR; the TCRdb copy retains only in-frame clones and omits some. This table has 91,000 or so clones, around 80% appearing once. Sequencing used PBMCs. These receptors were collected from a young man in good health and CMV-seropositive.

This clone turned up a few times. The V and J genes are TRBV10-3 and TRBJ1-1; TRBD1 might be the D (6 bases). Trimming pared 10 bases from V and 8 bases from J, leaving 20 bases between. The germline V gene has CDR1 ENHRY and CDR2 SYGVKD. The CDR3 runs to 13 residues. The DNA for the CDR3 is TGTGCCAGCAGCTTTGGCGGGGGGCGAGAAGCTTTCTTT. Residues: CASSFGGGREAFF.

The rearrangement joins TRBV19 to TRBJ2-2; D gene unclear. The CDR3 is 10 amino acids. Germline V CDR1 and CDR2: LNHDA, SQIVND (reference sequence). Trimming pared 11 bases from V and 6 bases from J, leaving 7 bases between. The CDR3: CACRAGELFF. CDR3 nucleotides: TGTGCCTGCCGGGCCGGGGAGCTGTTTTTT.

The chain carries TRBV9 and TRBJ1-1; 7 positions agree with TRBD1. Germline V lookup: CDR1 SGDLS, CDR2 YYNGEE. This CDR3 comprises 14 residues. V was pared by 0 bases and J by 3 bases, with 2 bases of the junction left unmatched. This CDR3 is CASSVVQGYTEAFF. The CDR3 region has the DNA TGTGCCAGCAGCGTAGTACAGGGGTACACTGAAGCTTTCTTT.

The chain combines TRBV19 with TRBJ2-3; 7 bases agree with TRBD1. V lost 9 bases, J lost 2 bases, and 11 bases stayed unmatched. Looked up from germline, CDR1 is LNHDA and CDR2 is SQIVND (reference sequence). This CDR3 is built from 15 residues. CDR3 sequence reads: CASTSLRGPTDTQYF. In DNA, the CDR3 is TGTGCCAGCACTTCTTTAAGGGGGCCCACAGATACGCAGTATTTT. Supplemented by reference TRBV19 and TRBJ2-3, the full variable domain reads DGGITQSPKYLFRKEGQNVTLSCEQNLNHDAMYWYRQDPGQGLRLIYYSQIVNDFQKGDIAEGYSVSREKKESFPLTVTSAQKNPTAFYLCASTSLRGPTDTQYFGPGTRLTVL.

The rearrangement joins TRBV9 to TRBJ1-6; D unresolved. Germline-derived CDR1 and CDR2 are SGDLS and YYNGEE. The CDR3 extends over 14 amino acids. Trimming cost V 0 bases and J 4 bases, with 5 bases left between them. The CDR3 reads CASSVERYNSPLHF. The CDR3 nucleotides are TGTGCCAGCAGCGTAGAACGGTATAATTCACCCCTCCACTTT. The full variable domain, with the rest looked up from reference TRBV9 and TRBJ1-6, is DSGVTQTPKHLITATGQRVTLRCSPRSGDLSVYWYQQSLDQGLQFLIQYYNGEERAKGNILERFSAQQFPDLHSELNLSSLELGDSALYFCASSVERYNSPLHFGNGTRLTVT.

CDR3 in DNA: TGTGCCAGCAGCCGGGAACAGGGGAAGGTCTCCGAGCAGTACTTC. Its protein product is CASSREQGKVSEQYF. The rearrangement links TRBV4-2 to TRBJ2-7, with 7 bases matching TRBD1. Germline V gene sequence: CDR1 LGHNA, CDR2 YNFKEQ. The CDR3 contains 15 residues. J was trimmed by 6 bases and V by 4 bases; bases with no gene match: 12.

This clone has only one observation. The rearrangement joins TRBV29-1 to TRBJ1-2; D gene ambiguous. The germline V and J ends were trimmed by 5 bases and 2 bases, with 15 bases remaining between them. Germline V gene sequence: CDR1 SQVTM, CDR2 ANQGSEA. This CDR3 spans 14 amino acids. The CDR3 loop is CSVRSQPGNYGYTF. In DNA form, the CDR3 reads TGCAGCGTTAGGAGCCAGCCTGGAAACTATGGCTACACCTTC.

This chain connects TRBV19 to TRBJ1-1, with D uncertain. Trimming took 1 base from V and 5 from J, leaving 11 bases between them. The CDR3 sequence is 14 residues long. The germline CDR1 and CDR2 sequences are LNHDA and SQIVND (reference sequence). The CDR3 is CASSIGTWETEAFF. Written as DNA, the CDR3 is TGTGCCAGTAGTATAGGCACCTGGGAGACTGAAGCTTTCTTT. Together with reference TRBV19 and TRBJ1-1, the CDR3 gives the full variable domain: DGGITQSPKYLFRKEGQNVTLSCEQNLNHDAMYWYRQDPGQGLRLIYYSQIVNDFQKGDIAEGYSVSREKKESFPLTVTSAQKNPTAFYLCASSIGTWETEAFFGQGTRLTVV.

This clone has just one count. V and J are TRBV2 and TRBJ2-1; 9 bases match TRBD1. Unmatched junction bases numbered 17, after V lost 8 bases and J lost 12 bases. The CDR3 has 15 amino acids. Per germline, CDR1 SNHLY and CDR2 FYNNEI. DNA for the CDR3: TGTGCCAGCCTGCGCCGGGACAGGGCCCCGACCCGGCAGTTCTTC. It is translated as CASLRRDRAPTRQFF. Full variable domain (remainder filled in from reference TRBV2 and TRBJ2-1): EPEVTQTPSHQVTQMGQEVILRCVPISNHLYFYWYRQILGQKVEFLVSFYNNEISEKSEIFDDQFSVERPDGSNFTLKIRSTKLEDSAMYFCASLRRDRAPTRQFFGPGTRLTVL.

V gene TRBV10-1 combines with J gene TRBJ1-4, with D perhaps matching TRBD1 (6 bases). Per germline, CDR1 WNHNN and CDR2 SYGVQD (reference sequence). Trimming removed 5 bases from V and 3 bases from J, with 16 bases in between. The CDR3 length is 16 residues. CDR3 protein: CASSFFRDTPNEKLFF. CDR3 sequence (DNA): TGCGCCAGCAGTTTCTTTAGGGACACCCCTAATGAAAAACTGTTTTTT.

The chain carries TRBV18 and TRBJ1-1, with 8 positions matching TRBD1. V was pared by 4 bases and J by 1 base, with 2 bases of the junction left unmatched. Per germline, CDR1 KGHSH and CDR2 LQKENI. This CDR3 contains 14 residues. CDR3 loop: CASSLTGENTEAFF. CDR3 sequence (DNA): TGTGCCAGCTCACTGACAGGGGAGAACACTGAAGCTTTCTTT.

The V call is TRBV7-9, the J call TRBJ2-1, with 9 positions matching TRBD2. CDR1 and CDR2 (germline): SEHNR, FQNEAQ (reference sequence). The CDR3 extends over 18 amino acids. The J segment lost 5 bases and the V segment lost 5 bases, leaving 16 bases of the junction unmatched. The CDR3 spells CASSPPERLAENHNEQFF. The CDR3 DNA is TGTGCCAGCAGCCCCCCAGAACGACTAGCGGAAAATCACAATGAGCAGTTCTTC.

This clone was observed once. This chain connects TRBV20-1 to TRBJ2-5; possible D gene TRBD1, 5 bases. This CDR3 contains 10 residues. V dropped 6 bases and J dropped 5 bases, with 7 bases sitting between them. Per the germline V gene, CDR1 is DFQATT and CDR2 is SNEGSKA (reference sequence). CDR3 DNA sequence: TGCAGTGCGACAGAGGAGACCCAGTACTTC. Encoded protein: CSATEETQYF.

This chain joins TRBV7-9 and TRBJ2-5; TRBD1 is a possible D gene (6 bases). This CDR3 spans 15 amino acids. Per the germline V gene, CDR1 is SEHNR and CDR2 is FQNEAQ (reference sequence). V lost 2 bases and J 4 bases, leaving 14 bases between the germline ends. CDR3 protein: CASSLPQGESETQYF. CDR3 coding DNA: TGTGCCAGCAGCTTACCACAGGGAGAGTCAGAGACCCAGTACTTC.

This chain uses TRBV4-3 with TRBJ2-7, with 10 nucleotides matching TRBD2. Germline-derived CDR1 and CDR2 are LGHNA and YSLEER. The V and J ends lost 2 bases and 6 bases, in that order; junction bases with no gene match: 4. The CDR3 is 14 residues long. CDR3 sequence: CASSQLAGEVEQYF. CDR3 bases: TGCGCCAGCAGCCAACTAGCGGGAGAGGTCGAGCAGTACTTC.

This CDR3 reads CASSLPPDSPDSGNTIYF. DNA for the CDR3: TGTGCCAGCAGCTTACCCCCAGACAGTCCCGACTCTGGAAACACCATATATTTT. This sequence joins TRBV7-6 and TRBJ1-3, with D perhaps matching TRBD1 (5 bases). The V gene's germline CDR1 is SGHVS and CDR2 FNYEAQ. V lost 2 bases and J 0 bases, leaving 17 bases between the germline ends. The CDR3 consists of 18 residues. Full variable domain (rest looked up from reference TRBV7-6 and TRBJ1-3): GAGVSQSPRYKVTKRGQDVALRCDPISGHVSLYWYRQALGQGPEFLTYFNYEAQQDKSGLPNDRFSAERPEGSISTLTIQRTEQRDSAMYRCASSLPPDSPDSGNTIYFGEGSWLTVV.

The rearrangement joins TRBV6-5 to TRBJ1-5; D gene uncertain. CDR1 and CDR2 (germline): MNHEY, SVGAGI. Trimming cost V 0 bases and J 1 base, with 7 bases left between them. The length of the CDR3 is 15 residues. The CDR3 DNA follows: TGTGCCAGCAGTTACTCGCGGGAAAGCAATCAGCCCCAGCATTTT. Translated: CASSYSRESNQPQHF.

CDR3 DNA sequence: TGCGCCAGCAGCCAAGGGAGGGAACTGTTTTTT. Translated, it gives CASSQGRELFF. The rearrangement uses TRBV4-1 and TRBJ1-4; D unresolved. This CDR3 spans 11 amino acids. V shed 1 base and J shed 12 bases, with 6 bases lying between them. Germline CDR1 and CDR2: MGHRA and YSYEKL.

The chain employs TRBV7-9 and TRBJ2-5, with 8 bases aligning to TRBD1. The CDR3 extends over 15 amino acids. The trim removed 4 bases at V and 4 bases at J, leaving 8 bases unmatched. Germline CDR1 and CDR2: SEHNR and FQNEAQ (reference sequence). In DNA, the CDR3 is TGTGCCAGCAGCTCCCAGGGACAGGATGGAGAGACCCAGTACTTC. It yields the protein CASSSQGQDGETQYF.

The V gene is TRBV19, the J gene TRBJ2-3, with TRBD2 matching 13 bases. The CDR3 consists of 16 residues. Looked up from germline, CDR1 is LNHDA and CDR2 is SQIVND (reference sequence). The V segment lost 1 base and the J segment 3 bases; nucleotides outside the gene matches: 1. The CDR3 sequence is CASSIGTSGRTDTQYF. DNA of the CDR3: TGTGCCAGTAGTATAGGGACTAGCGGGAGAACAGATACGCAGTATTTT.

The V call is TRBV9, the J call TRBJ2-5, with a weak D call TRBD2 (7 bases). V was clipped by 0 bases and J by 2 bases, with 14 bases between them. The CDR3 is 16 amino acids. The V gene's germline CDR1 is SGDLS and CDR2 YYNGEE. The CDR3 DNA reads TGTGCCAGCAGCGTAGAAGGGGGGGCCTGGCAAGAGACCCAGTACTTC. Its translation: CASSVEGGAWQETQYF. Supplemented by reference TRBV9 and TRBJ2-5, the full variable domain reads DSGVTQTPKHLITATGQRVTLRCSPRSGDLSVYWYQQSLDQGLQFLIQYYNGEERAKGNILERFSAQQFPDLHSELNLSSLELGDSALYFCASSVEGGAWQETQYFGPGTRLLVL.

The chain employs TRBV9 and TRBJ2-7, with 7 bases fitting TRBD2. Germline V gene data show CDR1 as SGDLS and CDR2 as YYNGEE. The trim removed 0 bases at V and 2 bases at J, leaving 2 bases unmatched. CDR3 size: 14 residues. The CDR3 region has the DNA TGTGCCAGCAGCGTAGGACTAGCAGCCTACGAGCAGTACTTC. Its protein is CASSVGLAAYEQYF.

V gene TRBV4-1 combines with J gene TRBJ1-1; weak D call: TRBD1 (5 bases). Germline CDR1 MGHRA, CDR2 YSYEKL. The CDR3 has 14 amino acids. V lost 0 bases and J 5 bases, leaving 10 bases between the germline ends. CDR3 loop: CASSQEGGRTEAFF. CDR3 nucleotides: TGCGCCAGCAGCCAAGAGGGGGGAAGGACTGAAGCTTTCTTT.

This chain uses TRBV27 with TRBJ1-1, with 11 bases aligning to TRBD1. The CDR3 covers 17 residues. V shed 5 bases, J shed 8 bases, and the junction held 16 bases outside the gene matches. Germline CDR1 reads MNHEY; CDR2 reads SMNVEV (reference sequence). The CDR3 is CASSPRTGGAPPWEAFF. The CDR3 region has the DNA TGTGCCAGCAGTCCCCGGACAGGGGGCGCCCCGCCTTGGGAAGCTTTCTTT.

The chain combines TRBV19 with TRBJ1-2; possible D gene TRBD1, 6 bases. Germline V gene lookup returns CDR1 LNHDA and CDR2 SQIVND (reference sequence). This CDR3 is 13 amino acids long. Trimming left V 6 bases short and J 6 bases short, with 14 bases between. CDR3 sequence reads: CASRSGGPNGYTF. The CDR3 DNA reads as TGTGCCAGTAGATCGGGGGGCCCAAATGGCTACACCTTC.

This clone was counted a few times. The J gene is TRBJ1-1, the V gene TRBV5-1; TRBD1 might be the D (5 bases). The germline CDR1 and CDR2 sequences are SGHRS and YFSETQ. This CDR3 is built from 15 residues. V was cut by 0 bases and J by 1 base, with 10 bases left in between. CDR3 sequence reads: CASSLDGQGNTEAFF. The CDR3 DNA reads TGCGCCAGCAGCTTGGACGGCCAGGGGAACACTGAAGCTTTCTTT.

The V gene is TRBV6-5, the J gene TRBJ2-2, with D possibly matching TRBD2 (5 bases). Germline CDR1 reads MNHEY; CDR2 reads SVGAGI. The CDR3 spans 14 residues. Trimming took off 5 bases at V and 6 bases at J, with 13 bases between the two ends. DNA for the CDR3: TGTGCCAGCAGTAATTCCTACGGGGCCGGGGAGCTGTTTTTT. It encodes CASSNSYGAGELFF.

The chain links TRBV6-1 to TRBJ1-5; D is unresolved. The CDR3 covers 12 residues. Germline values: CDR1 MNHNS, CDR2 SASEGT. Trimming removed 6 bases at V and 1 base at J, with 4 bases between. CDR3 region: CASSPSNQPQHF. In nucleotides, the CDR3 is TGTGCCAGCAGCCCGAGCAATCAGCCCCAGCATTTT.

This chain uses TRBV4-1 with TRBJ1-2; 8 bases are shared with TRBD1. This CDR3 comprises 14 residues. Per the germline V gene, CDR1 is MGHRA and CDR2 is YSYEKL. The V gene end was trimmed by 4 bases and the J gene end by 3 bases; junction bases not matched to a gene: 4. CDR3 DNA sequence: TGCGCCAGCAGCCCAGCAGGGGGCGACTATGGCTACACCTTC. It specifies CASSPAGGDYGYTF.

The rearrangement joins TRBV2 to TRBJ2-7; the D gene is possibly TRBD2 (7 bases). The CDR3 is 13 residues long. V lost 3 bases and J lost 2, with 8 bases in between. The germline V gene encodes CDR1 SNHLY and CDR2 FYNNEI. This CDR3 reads CASSEGGPYEQYF. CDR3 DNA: TGTGCCAGCAGTGAGGGGGGGCCCTACGAGCAGTACTTC. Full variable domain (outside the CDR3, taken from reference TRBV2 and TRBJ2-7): EPEVTQTPSHQVTQMGQEVILRCVPISNHLYFYWYRQILGQKVEFLVSFYNNEISEKSEIFDDQFSVERPDGSNFTLKIRSTKLEDSAMYFCASSEGGPYEQYFGPGTRLTVT.

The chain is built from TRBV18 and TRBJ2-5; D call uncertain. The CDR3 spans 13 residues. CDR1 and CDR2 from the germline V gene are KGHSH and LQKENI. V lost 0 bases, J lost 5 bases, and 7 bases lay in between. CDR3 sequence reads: CASSPPPGETQYF. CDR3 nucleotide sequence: TGTGCCAGCTCACCACCCCCGGGTGAGACCCAGTACTTC.